This TCR beta chain was recovered during a study of shared clonotypes between healthy human individuals. To note about this clone: The antigen is unknown.

Study-level findings and limits: Exclusively blood specimens were collected; tissue repertoires likely differ.

Germline V lookup: CDR1 MDHEN, CDR2 SYDVKM. V was clipped by 2 bases and J by 7 bases; unmatched bases: 5. CDR3 length: 14 amino acids. The assay was immunoSEQ multiplex PCR, and TCRdb's table has in-frame clones only and misses some. Of some 500,000 clones detected, about 96% appear once; the ten largest clones hold about 0.068%. This chain uses TRBV28 with TRBJ1-5, with 7 bases identical to TRBD1. This receptor was identified in a woman aged 25 to 39 in good health. Sequencing was done on a sample of naive CD4+ T cells sorted from blood. Stated subset: CD45RA+ positively selected. The CDR3, as DNA: TGTGCCAGCAGTTTACCGACAGGGCCGCAGCCCCAGCATTTT. Its protein is CASSLPTGPQPQHF.